These 9 T cell receptor beta chains share one sample of origin, sequenced in a study of T-cell reconstitution after alpha-beta-depleted transplantation in children. The library targeted TCRbeta and was prepared with unique molecular identifiers. MiXCR, run by TCRdb on the PCR reads, gives a single entry per CDR3 protein. This repertoire shows fewer than 550,000 distinct CDR3 sequences, roughly a tenth found once; its top ten account for 2% to 2.5%. Material: PBMCs, obtained before TCRalphabeta/CD19-depleted stem cell transplant. These receptors originate from a child aged 2 to 10 with inherited bone marrow failure, due to receive a stem cell transplant.

The rearrangement joins TRBV12-3 or TRBV12-4 to TRBJ2-7; 7 bases line up with TRBD2. CDR3 size: 13 residues. Trimming cost V 6 bases and J 3 bases; bases outside gene matches: 5. The chain's CDR3 is CASSRTRDYEQYF. The CDR3 coding sequence is TGTGCCAGCAGCCGGACTAGGGACTACGAGCAGTACTTC.

This clonotype has only a few counts. The chain uses TRBV15 and TRBJ2-7; tentatively, D is TRBD2 (5 bases). Germline V CDR1 and CDR2: LNHNV, YYDKDF (reference sequence). Trimming cost V 0 bases and J 2 bases, with 17 bases left between them. The CDR3 consists of 17 residues. CDR3 sequence reads: CATSRDLSLAATYEQYF. Here the CDR3 DNA reads TGTGCCACCAGCAGAGATCTAAGTCTAGCAGCCACCTACGAGCAGTACTTC. The full variable domain, in which reference TRBV15 and TRBJ2-7 provide the parts outside the CDR3, is DAMVIQNPRYQVTQFGKPVTLSCSQTLNHNVMYWYQQKSSQAPKLLFHYYDKDFNNEADTPDNFQSRRPNTSFCFLDIRSPGLGDTAMYLCATSRDLSLAATYEQYFGPGTRLTVT.

This clonotype has just a few counts. The chain recombines TRBV7-6 with TRBJ2-2; 12 bases match TRBD2. CDR1 SGHVS and CDR2 FNYEAQ come from the germline V gene. Germline trimming cut 2 bases from V and 0 bases from J; bases unmatched to any gene: 7. The CDR3 runs 19 residues. CDR3 coding DNA: TGTGCCAGCAGCTTATTCGGGACTAGCGGGCCTCCGAACACCGGGGAGCTGTTTTTT. It is translated as CASSLFGTSGPPNTGELFF.

This clonotype was found many times. The rearrangement links TRBV28 to TRBJ2-7; D gene unclear. The CDR3 is 15 residues long. Germline-derived CDR1 and CDR2 are MDHEN and SYDVKM. Trimming stripped 8 bases from V and 3 bases from J, with 20 bases between. The CDR3 loop is CASLGQEYNDYEQYF. The CDR3 DNA reads as TGTGCCAGCCTTGGCCAAGAATACAACGACTACGAGCAGTACTTC.

This clonotype was detected many times. The rearrangement joins TRBV20-1 to TRBJ2-1; 10 bases agree with TRBD2. V lost 1 base and J lost 12; bases outside the gene matches: 12. Germline V CDR1 and CDR2: DFQATT, SNEGSKA (reference sequence). This CDR3 is 15 amino acids long. In DNA, the CDR3 is TGCAGTGCTAGAGCCCTGATGCTAGCGGGAGACATGCAGTTCTTC. It codes for CSARALMLAGDMQFF.

This clonotype was counted only a few times. The chain carries TRBV6-1 and TRBJ1-6; no clear D. Per the germline V gene, CDR1 is MNHNS and CDR2 is SASEGT. The V and J ends lost 7 bases and 9 bases respectively, with 16 bases between them. The CDR3 contains 14 residues. The CDR3 here is CASTHDDYGSPLHF. The CDR3 DNA reads as TGTGCCAGCACCCACGATGATTATGGTTCACCCCTCCACTTT.

This clonotype has at least ten counts. This sequence joins TRBV27 and TRBJ2-1; TRBD2 agrees at 11 bases. This CDR3 comprises 17 residues. The V segment lost 3 bases and the J segment 4 bases; nucleotides outside the gene matches: 8. From germline, CDR1 is MNHEY and CDR2 SMNVEV (reference sequence). The CDR3 DNA is TGTGCCAGCAGTTTGCGACCGACTAGCGGGGTTTACAATGAGCAGTTCTTC. Amino acids: CASSLRPTSGVYNEQFF.

This clonotype was detected ten times or more. The gene calls are TRBV20-1 and TRBJ1-2; 11 bases map to TRBD1. The CDR3 spans 15 residues. In germline, CDR1 is DFQATT, CDR2 SNEGSKA (reference sequence). The CDR3 region is CISRTGGEGGYGYTF. In DNA form, the CDR3 reads TGCATATCAAGGACAGGGGGCGAGGGTGGCTATGGCTACACCTTC.

The V call is TRBV27, the J call TRBJ2-1, with 9 bases matching TRBD1. This CDR3 comprises 14 residues. Trimming took 4 bases from V and 6 from J; bases not matched to a gene: 4. The V gene's germline CDR1 is MNHEY and CDR2 SMNVEV (reference sequence). The CDR3 DNA reads as TGTGCCAGCAGTTCTACGACAGGGGGCAATGAGCAGTTCTTC. This gives the protein CASSSTTGGNEQFF.